Below, 15 T cell receptor beta chains from the same sample are listed, as sequenced in a study of preoperative IRX-2 immunotherapy in early breast cancer. The treatment here: preoperative locoregional IRX-2 cytokine immunotherapy. Generated by immunoSEQ multiplex PCR, the TCRdb table keeps only in-frame clones and is missing some. The data contain about 34,000 clones, about 95% of them singletons. This material was obtained from a patient treated with IRX-2 immunotherapy. All receptors come from a human donor with breast cancer.

The chain uses TRBV11-2 and TRBJ2-7; D is undetermined. Germline-derived CDR1 and CDR2 are SGHAT and FQNNGV. The CDR3 is 12 residues long. Trimming removed 2 bases at V and 4 bases at J, with 6 bases between. The CDR3 sequence: CASSLLGYEQYF. CDR3 DNA: TGTGCCAGCAGCTTATTGGGGTACGAGCAGTACTTC.

This clone was seen only once. The CDR3 region is CASSLWVGGGGNNYGYTF. Written as DNA, the CDR3 is TGTGCCAGCAGTTTATGGGTTGGAGGAGGCGGAAATAACTATGGCTACACCTTC. V and J are TRBV28 and TRBJ1-2; D call uncertain. Germline-derived CDR1 and CDR2 are MDHEN and SYDVKM. The CDR3 length is 18 residues. Trimming cost V 0 bases and J 1 base, with 18 bases left between them.

The gene calls are TRBV29-1 and TRBJ2-5; the match to TRBD2 covers 14 bases. This CDR3 spans 15 amino acids. The germline V gene has CDR1 SQVTM and CDR2 ANQGSEA. Trimming at V came to 6 bases and at J to 4 bases, leaving 7 bases not matched to a gene. The CDR3 loop is CSVGTSGRLSETQYF. The DNA for the CDR3 is TGCAGCGTGGGGACTAGCGGGAGATTGTCAGAGACCCAGTACTTC.

The rearrangement uses TRBV7-3 and TRBJ1-1, with D possibly matching TRBD1 (5 bases). Trimming stripped 5 bases from V and 8 bases from J, with 15 bases between. CDR1 and CDR2 (germline): SGHTA, FQGTGA. The CDR3 contains 13 residues. The chain's CDR3 is CASSPFLWGEAFF. The CDR3 coding sequence is TGTGCCAGCAGCCCCTTTTTGTGGGGGGAAGCTTTCTTT.

This sequence joins TRBV6-6 and TRBJ1-3; no clear D. The CDR3 contains 13 residues. CDR1 MNHNY and CDR2 SVGAGI come from the germline V gene (reference sequence). V shed 2 bases and J shed 2 bases, with 4 bases lying between them. Here the CDR3 DNA reads TGTGCCAGCAGTTACAGAACTGGAAACACCATATATTTT. Amino acid sequence: CASSYRTGNTIYF.

J is TRBJ1-5 and V is TRBV21-1. TRBV21-1 has pseudogene status. The CDR3 is made up of 15 amino acids. The CDR3 loop is CASPYRAQVNQPQHF. In DNA, the CDR3 is TGTGCCAGCCCCTATCGGGCGCAGGTCAATCAGCCCCAGCATTTT.

This chain joins TRBV28 and TRBJ1-5, with unresolved D. CDR1 is MDHEN, CDR2 SYDVKM, per germline. This CDR3 spans 13 amino acids. Trimming stripped 6 bases from V and 3 bases from J, with 9 bases between. The CDR3 sequence is CASSRPYNQPQHF. CDR3 in DNA: TGTGCCAGCAGCCGTCCGTACAATCAGCCCCAGCATTTT.

V usage is TRBV12-5 and J usage is TRBJ2-1; 12 bases agree with TRBD2. This CDR3 has 15 amino acids. Germline CDR1 LGHNT, CDR2 FRNRAP. Losses at the gene ends were 4 bases for V and 7 bases for J; bases not matched to a gene: 5. As DNA, the CDR3 is TGTGCTAGTGGTTCGACTAGCGGGAGAGTAAATGAGCAGTTCTTC. Protein: CASGSTSGRVNEQFF.

The V call is TRBV11-2, the J call TRBJ1-3, with 7 positions matching TRBD1. The V gene's germline CDR1 is SGHAT and CDR2 FQNNGV. The junction had 14 bases not matched to a gene; V was cut back by 5 bases and J by 4 bases. There are 17 residues in the CDR3. For the CDR3, the DNA is TGTGCCAGCAGCCGACCGGGACAGCTTATAGGGGGAAACACCATATATTTT. This translates into CASSRPGQLIGGNTIYF. Using reference TRBV11-2 and TRBJ1-3 for the parts outside the CDR3, the full variable domain is EAGVAQSPRYKIIEKRQSVAFWCNPISGHATLYWYQQILGQGPKLLIQFQNNGVVDDSQLPKDRFSAERLKGVDSTLKIQPAKLEDSAVYLCASSRPGQLIGGNTIYFGEGSWLTVV.

The chain is built from TRBV14 and TRBJ2-7, with 7 bases lining up with TRBD1. Unmatched junction bases numbered 10, after V lost 5 bases and J lost 3 bases. CDR3 length: 15 amino acids. The germline CDR1 and CDR2 sequences are SGHDN and FVKESK. CDR3 nucleotide sequence: TGTGCCAGCAGCGCCCGATTGGGACAGAACTACGAGCAGTACTTC. This encodes CASSARLGQNYEQYF.

V and J are TRBV12-5 and TRBJ1-1; 8 nucleotides line up with TRBD1. Germline V lookup: CDR1 LGHNT, CDR2 FRNRAP. J gave up 0 bases and V 7 bases, and 7 bases lay outside the gene matches. This CDR3 spans 15 amino acids. The chain's CDR3 is CASDLDRAVNTEAFF. DNA of the CDR3: TGTGCTAGTGACCTGGACAGGGCTGTGAACACTGAAGCTTTCTTT.

The V call is TRBV5-8, the J call TRBJ1-1, with a weak D call TRBD1 (6 bases). Germline V lookup: CDR1 SGHTS, CDR2 YDEGEE. Trimming removed 0 bases from V and 4 bases from J, with 16 bases in between. The CDR3 totals 16 residues. The DNA of the CDR3 is TGTGCCAGCAGCTTGGCCGGGGGGGGGCGCAGCACTGAAGCTTTCTTT. As protein: CASSLAGGGRSTEAFF.

The chain has TRBV19 and TRBJ2-1; D tentatively reads TRBD1 or TRBD2 (5 bases each). The CDR3 spans 14 residues. The germline gives CDR1 LNHDA, CDR2 SQIVND (reference sequence). Trimming cost V 8 bases and J 4 bases, with 15 bases left between them. The CDR3 DNA reads TGTGCCAGTGTCCGGGACCAGTATTACAATGAGCAGTTCTTC. As protein: CASVRDQYYNEQFF.

This rearrangement joins TRBV30 to TRBJ2-1, with D unclear. From germline, CDR1 is GTSNPN and CDR2 SVGIG (reference sequence). This CDR3 is built from 11 residues. The V end lost 3 bases, the J end lost 4 bases, and 4 bases lay between the germline ends. DNA of the CDR3: TGTGCCTGGAGAGGATACAATGAGCAGTTCTTC. Protein product: CAWRGYNEQFF.

Of note for this clone: At the DNA level, this CDR3 is encoded by other sequences in the same sample as well. The chain is built from TRBV9 and TRBJ1-5; D uncertain. Trimming removed 4 bases from V and 4 bases from J, with 9 bases in between. The CDR3 has 13 amino acids. CDR1 and CDR2 (germline): SGDLS, YYNGEE. The CDR3 region is CASSSDFNQPQHF. The DNA for the CDR3 is TGTGCCAGCAGCTCCGACTTTAATCAGCCCCAGCATTTT.